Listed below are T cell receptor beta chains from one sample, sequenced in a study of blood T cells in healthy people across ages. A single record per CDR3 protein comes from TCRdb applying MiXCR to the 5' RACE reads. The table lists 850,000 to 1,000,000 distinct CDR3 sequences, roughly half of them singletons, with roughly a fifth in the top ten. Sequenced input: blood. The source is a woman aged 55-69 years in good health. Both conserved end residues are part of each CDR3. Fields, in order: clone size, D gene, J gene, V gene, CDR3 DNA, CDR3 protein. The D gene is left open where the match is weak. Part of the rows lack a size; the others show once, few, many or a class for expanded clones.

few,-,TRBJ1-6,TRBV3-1,TGTGCCAGCAGCCAAGGAACGGGGGATTCACCCCTCCACTTT,CASSQGTGDSPLHF
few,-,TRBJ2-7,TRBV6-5,TGTGCCAGCAGTTCGACATTTCCTTCCTACGAGCAGTACTTC,CASSSTFPSYEQYF
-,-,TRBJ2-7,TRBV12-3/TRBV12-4,TGTGCCTCGACTTACGGGGCAAACCCGTACGAGCAGTACTTC,CASTYGANPYEQYF
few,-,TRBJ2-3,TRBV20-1,TGCAGTGCGGAGGGGACTACAGATACGCAGTATTTT,CSAEGTTDTQYF
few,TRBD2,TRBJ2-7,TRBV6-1,TGTGCCAGCAGTGTTGAGGGAGCGGGAAATGGCGAGCAGTACTTC,CASSVEGAGNGEQYF
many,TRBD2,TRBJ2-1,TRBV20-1,TGCAGTGCTAGTCCGAGCGGGGGCTACAATGAGCAGTTCTTC,CSASPSGGYNEQFF
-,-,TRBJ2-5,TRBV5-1,TGCGCCAGCAGCTTATTCGGGGGGCTCCAAGAGACCCAGTACTTC,CASSLFGGLQETQYF
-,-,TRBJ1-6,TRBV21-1,TGTGCCAGCAGCAATTCCAAAGTGTTAGCCCCGGGACAGGGCAATTCACCCCTCCACTTT,CASSNSKVLAPGQGNSPLHF
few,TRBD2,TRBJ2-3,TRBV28,TGTGCCAGCAGTTTTGCGGGAGCGACAGATACGCAGTATTTT,CASSFAGATDTQYF
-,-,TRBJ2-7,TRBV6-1,TGTGCCAGCAGTGAAAGGACAAAGGCCACCTACGAGCAGTACTTC,CASSERTKATYEQYF
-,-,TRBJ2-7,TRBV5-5,TGTGCCAGCAGCTTGCGGGGGCCACTCTCCTACGAGCAGTACTTC,CASSLRGPLSYEQYF
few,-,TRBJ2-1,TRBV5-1,TGCGCCAGCAGCTTGGCCTTGGGACGAGCCGGGTCCTACAATGAGCAGTTCTTC,CASSLALGRAGSYNEQFF
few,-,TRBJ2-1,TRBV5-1,TGCGCCAGCAGCATCACGTGGGGGAATGAGCAGTTCTTC,CASSITWGNEQFF
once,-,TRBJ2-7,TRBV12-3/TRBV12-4,TGTGCCAGTAGTTCAGGTAGGAGCAGGACAGCCGTCACCTACGAGCAGTACTTC,CASSSGRSRTAVTYEQYF
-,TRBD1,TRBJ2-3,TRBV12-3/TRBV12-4,TGTGCCAGCAGTTTGGGACAGGGCACCACAGATACGCAGTATTTT,CASSLGQGTTDTQYF
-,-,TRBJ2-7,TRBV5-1,TGCGCCAGCAGCTTGGAGCAGGGTGGGAACTACGAGCAGTACTTC,CASSLEQGGNYEQYF
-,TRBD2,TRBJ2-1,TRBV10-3,TGTGCCATCAGTGACCCCGGACTAGCGGAGATGTCCTACGATGAGCAGTTTTTC,CAISDPGLAEMSYDEQFF
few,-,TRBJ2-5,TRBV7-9,TGTGCCAGCAGCTTCGGTCGGACGAGCCAGCAGTACTTC,CASSFGRTSQQYF
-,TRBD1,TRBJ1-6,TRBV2,TGTGCCAGCAGCCCCGAACCGGGACAGGCTAATTCACCCCTCCACTTT,CASSPEPGQANSPLHF
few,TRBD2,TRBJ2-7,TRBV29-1,TGCAGCGTTGATGGGACTAGCATCCACGAGCAGTACTTC,CSVDGTSIHEQYF
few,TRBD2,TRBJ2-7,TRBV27,TGTGCCAGCAGTTTACTCTCTAGCGGGGGCACCTACGAGCAGTACTTC,CASSLLSSGGTYEQYF
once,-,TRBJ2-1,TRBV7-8,TGTGCCAGCAGCTCTACGGCGGCCACTACCCACAATGAGCAGTTCTTC,CASSSTAATTHNEQFF
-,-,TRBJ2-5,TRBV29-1,TGCAGCGTGGAGGAGGTTGAAGAGACCCAGTACTTC,CSVEEVEETQYF
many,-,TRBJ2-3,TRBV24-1,TGTGCCACCAGTGATCCAACCTCGGACCTCCAGGATACGCAGTATTTT,CATSDPTSDLQDTQYF
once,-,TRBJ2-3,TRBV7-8,TGTGCCAGCAGTTATATTGATGACCTTTTACCTCCAGATACGCAGTATTTT,CASSYIDDLLPPDTQYF
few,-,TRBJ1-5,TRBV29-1,TGCAGCGTTGGGAACGTGGATCAGCCCCAGCATTTT,CSVGNVDQPQHF
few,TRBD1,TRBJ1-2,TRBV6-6,TGTGCCAGCAGCGACTTTTACAGGGGGAAAAGCGGCTACACCTTC,CASSDFYRGKSGYTF
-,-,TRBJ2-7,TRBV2,TGTGCCAGCAGTGGTCTGGAGGGTCAGAACGAGCAGTACTTC,CASSGLEGQNEQYF
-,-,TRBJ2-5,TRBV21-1,TGTGCCAGCAGTGAGCTATTTCAGGGATTATTAGAGACCCAGTACTTC,CASSELFQGLLETQYF
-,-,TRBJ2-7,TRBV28,TGTGCCAGCAGTAGAGACCAAGGCTCCTACGAGCAGTACTTC,CASSRDQGSYEQYF
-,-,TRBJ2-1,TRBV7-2,TGTGCCAGCGGGAGCCGGAAAGAGACCCAGTTCTTC,CASGSRKETQFF
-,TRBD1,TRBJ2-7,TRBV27,TGTGCCAGCAGTATCGGACAGGGGTATTACGAGCAGTACTTC,CASSIGQGYYEQYF
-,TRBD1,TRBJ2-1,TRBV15,TGTGCCACCAGCGCCAGGGACAGCGCCTACAATGAGCAGTTCTTC,CATSARDSAYNEQFF
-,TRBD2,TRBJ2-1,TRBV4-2,TGTGCCAGCAGCCAAGATACCGGGAGGGAGCAGTTCTTC,CASSQDTGREQFF
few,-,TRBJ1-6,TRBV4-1,TGCGCCAGCAGCCAAGAGGACGTCCTGGGTTCACCCCTCCACTTT,CASSQEDVLGSPLHF
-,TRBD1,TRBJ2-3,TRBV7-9,TGTGCCAGCGGATACAACAGGGGAAGCACAGATACGCAGTATTTT,CASGYNRGSTDTQYF
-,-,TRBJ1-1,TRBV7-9,TGTGCCAGCAGCTTAGTCGGGCAGGTCACTGAAGCTTTCTTT,CASSLVGQVTEAFF
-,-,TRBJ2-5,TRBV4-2,TGTGCCAGCAGCCAAGATGAGCAGGGCAATGAGCAGTACTTC,CASSQDEQGNEQYF
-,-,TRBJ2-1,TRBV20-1,TGCAGTGCTAGAGATAGGGGCTACTACAATGAGCAGTTCTTC,CSARDRGYYNEQFF
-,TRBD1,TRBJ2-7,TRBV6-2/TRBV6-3,TGTGCCAGCAGACGACAGGGCCCTGGCGAGCAGTACTTC,CASRRQGPGEQYF
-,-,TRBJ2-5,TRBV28,TGTGCCAGCAGTTTTACAAGACAGGTTGGGGAGCAGTACTTC,CASSFTRQVGEQYF
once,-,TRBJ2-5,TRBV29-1,TGCAGCGTTAGGGGGGAAGGGCCGATGTTCAATGAGCAGTACTTC,CSVRGEGPMFNEQYF
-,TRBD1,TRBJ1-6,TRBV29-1,TGCAGCGCGGGGGACAGCACTAATTCACCCCTCCACTTT,CSAGDSTNSPLHF
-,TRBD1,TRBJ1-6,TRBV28,TGTGCCAGCAGTCGGACAGGGAGCTCCTATAATTCACCCCTCCACTTT,CASSRTGSSYNSPLHF
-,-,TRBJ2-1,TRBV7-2,TGTGCCAGCAGCGTAGGAGGGCCCTTCTACAATGAGCAGTTCTTC,CASSVGGPFYNEQFF
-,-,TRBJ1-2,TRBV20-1,TGCAGTGCTGGGACGGTTGGTGGCTACACCTTC,CSAGTVGGYTF
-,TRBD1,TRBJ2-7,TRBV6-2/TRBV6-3,TGTGCCAGCAGTTACCGATTAGGTTCAGGGGACAGTTCCTACGAGCAGTACTTC,CASSYRLGSGDSSYEQYF
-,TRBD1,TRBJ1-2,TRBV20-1,TGCAGTGTTGGGGGGACAGGGGAATGCGGCTACACCTTC,CSVGGTGECGYTF
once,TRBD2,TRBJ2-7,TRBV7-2,TGTGCCAGCAGCTTAGACGCGGGAGTCAGCTACGGGCAGTACTTC,CASSLDAGVSYGQYF